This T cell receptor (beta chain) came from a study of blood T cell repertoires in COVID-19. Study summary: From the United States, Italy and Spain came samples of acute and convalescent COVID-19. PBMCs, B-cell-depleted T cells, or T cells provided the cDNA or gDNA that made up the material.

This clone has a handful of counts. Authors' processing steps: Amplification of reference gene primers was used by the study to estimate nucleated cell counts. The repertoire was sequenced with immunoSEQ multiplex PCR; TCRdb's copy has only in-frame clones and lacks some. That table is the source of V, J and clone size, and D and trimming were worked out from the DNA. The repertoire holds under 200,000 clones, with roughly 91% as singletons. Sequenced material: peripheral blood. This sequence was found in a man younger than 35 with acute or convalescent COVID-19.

The CDR3 DNA reads TGTGCCACCGGGACAGGGGGGGACGAGCAGTACTTC. Encoded protein: CATGTGGDEQYF. The V and J genes are TRBV6-6 and TRBJ2-7; 11 nucleotides line up with TRBD1. The ends lost 10 bases at V and 5 bases at J; junction bases unmatched: 4. The CDR3 has 12 residues. Germline V CDR1 and CDR2: MNHNY, SVGAGI (reference sequence).